This TCR beta chain was obtained from a study of cytomegalovirus exposure and HLA in healthy donors. As concerns this clone: Its antigen is unknown.

Clones were read by immunoSEQ multiplex PCR, and TCRdb kept only the in-frame ones, dropping some. The sample has approximately 150,000 clones, approximately 84% seen once; the top ten hold about 10%. Study-level points and caveats: High sensitivity and specificity were reportedly achieved when the classifier diagnosed cytomegalovirus status. According to the study, 160 or so TCR beta chains were cytomegalovirus-associated. CMV antigen specificity was confirmed in vitro for a few CMV-associated chains.

Among the 110 or so subjects of the validation cohort, separate from the approximately 700-subject first cohort, were the donors. CDR3 length: 12 residues. V lost 4 bases and J lost 3, with 6 bases in between. Germline V lookup: CDR1 MDHEN, CDR2 SYDVKM. This sequence originates from a man in his thirties or forties in good health and CMV-seropositive. The chain links TRBV28 to TRBJ1-2; no clear D gene. The sequenced material came from PBMCs. CDR3: CASSSADYGYTF. CDR3 coding DNA: TGTGCCAGCAGTTCCGCAGACTATGGCTACACCTTC.